The clone carrying this T cell receptor (beta chain) was counted ten times or more. Its matching antigen is unknown. The CDR3 is 14 residues long. The V end was cut by 8 bases, the J end by 3 bases, with 17 bases between. Per germline, CDR1 MGHRA and CDR2 YSYEKL. The data stem from a study of cytomegalovirus exposure and HLA in healthy donors. PCR used 60 Vbeta primers and 13 Jbeta primers. Assay used: immunoSEQ multiplex PCR; TCRdb lists only in-frame clones, some missing. The repertoire consists of around 67,000 clones, with roughly 69% occurring once and the leading ten covering 3%. Study-wide findings and caveats: Most TCR sequences proved rare, with some public TCRs found in many donors. A few V segments could not be told apart, such as TRBV6-2 and TRBV6-3, and were left out. With DRB1 most and HLA-C fewest, TCR association rates differed between HLA loci in a later analysis.

The receptor was isolated from a woman aged 45-60 years in good health and CMV-seronegative. The chain carries TRBV4-1 and TRBJ2-7; D gene uncertain. Material: PBMCs. CDR3 bases: TGCGCCAGCTCCTCCCCTGGTGGCAACTACGAGCAGTACTTC. This sequence encodes CASSSPGGNYEQYF.